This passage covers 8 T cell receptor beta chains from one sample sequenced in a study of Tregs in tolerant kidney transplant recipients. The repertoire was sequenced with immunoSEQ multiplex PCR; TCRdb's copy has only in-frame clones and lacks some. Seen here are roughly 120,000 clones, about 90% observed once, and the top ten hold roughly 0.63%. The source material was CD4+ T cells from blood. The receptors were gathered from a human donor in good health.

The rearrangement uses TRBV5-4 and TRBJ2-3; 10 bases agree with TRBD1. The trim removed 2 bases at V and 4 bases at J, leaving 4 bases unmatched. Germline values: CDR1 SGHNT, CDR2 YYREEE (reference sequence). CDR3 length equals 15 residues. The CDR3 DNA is TGTGCCAGCAGCTTCGGACAGGGGGTTCCAGATACGCAGTATTTT. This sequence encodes CASSFGQGVPDTQYF.

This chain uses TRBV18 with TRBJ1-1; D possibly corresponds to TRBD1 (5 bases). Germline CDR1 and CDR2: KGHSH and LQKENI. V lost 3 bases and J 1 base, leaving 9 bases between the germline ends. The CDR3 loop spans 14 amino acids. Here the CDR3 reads CASSPSGGNTEAFF. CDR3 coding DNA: TGTGCCAGCTCACCCAGCGGGGGGAACACTGAAGCTTTCTTT.

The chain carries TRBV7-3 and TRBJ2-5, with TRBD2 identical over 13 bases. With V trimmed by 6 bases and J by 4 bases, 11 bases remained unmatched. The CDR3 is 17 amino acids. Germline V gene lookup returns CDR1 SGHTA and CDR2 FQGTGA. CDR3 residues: CASSPRLLAGGLETQYF. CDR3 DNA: TGTGCCAGCAGTCCCCGGCTACTAGCGGGGGGGCTAGAGACCCAGTACTTC.

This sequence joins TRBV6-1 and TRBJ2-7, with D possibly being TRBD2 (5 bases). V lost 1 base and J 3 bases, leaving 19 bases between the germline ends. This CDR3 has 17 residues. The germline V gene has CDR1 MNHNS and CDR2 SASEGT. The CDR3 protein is CASSEDRRGGPVYEQYF. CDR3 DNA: TGTGCCAGCAGTGAAGACCGACGCGGAGGTCCAGTCTACGAGCAGTACTTC.

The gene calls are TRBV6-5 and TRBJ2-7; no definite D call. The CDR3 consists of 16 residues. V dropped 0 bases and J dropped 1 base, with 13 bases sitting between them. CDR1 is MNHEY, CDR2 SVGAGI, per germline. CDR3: CASSYSTSWRSYEQYF. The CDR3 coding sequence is TGTGCCAGCAGTTACTCGACGTCCTGGCGGTCCTACGAGCAGTACTTC.

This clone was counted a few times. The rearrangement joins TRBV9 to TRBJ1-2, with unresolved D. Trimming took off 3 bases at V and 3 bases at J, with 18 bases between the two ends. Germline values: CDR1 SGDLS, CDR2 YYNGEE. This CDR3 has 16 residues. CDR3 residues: CASSADRLGRYYGYTF. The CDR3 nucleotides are TGTGCCAGCAGCGCTGACCGACTAGGACGGTACTATGGCTACACCTTC.

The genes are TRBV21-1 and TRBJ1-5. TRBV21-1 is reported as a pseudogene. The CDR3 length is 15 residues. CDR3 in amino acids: CAIERGDYSNQPQHF. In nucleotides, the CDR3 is TGTGCCATTGAGAGGGGGGATTATAGCAATCAGCCCCAGCATTTT.

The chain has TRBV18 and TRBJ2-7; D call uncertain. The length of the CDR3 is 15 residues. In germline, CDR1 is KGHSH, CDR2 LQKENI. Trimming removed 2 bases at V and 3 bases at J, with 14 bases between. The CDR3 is CASSPAAEPLYEQYF. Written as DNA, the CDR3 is TGTGCCAGCTCACCAGCGGCGGAACCACTCTACGAGCAGTACTTC.